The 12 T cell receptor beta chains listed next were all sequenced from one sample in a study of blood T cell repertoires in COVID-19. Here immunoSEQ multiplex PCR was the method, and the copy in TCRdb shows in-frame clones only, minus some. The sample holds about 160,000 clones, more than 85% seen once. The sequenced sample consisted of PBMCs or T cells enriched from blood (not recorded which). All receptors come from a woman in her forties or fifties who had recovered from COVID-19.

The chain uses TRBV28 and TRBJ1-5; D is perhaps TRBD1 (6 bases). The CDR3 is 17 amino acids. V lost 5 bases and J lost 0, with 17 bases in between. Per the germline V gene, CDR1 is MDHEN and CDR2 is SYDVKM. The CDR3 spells CASSPTAFRGSNQPQHF. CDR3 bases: TGTGCCAGCAGTCCGACCGCTTTCAGGGGTAGCAATCAGCCCCAGCATTTT.

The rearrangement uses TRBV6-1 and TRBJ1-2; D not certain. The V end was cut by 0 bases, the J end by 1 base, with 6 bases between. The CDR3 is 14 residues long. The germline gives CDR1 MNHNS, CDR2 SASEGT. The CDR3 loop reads CASSEARDNYGYTF. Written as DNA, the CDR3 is TGTGCCAGCAGTGAAGCGCGGGATAACTATGGCTACACCTTC.

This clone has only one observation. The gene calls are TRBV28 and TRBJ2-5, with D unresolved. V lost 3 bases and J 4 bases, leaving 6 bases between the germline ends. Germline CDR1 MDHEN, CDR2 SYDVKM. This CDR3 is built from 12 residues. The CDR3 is CASSLQVETQYF. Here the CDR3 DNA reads TGTGCCAGCAGTTTGCAGGTAGAGACCCAGTACTTC.

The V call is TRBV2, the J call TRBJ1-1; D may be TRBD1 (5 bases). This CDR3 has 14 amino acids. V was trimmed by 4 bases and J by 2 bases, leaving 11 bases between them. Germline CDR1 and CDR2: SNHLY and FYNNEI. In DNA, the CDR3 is TGTGCCAGCAGTGTAGGGAGGGGTAACACTGAAGCTTTCTTT. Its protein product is CASSVGRGNTEAFF.

CDR3 sequence: CASTSSERGSIQYF. In DNA, the CDR3 is TGTGCCAGTACCTCATCGGAGCGAGGTTCCATTCAGTACTTC. V gene TRBV19 combines with J gene TRBJ2-4; D is ambiguous. From germline, CDR1 is LNHDA and CDR2 SQIVND (reference sequence). Deletions cut 7 bases from V and 9 bases from J, with 19 bases between. CDR3 length: 14 residues.

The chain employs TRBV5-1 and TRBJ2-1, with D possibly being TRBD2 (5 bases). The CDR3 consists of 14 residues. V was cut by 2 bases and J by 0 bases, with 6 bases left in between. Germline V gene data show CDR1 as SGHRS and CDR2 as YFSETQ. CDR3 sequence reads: CASSFRDSYNEQFF. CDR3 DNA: TGCGCCAGCAGCTTCCGGGACTCCTACAATGAGCAGTTCTTC.

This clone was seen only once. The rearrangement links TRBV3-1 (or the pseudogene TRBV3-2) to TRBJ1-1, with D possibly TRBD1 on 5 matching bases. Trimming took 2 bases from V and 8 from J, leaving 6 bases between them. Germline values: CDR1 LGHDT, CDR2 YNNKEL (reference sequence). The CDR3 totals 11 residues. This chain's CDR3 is CASSQRQEAFF. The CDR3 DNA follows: TGTGCCAGCAGCCAAAGACAGGAAGCTTTCTTT.

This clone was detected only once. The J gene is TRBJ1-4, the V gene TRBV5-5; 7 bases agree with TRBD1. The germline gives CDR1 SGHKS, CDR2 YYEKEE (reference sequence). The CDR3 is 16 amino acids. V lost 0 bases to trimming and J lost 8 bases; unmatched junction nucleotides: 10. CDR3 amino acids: CASSLGYRGAQEKLFF. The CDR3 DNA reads TGTGCCAGCAGCTTGGGGTACAGGGGCGCTCAGGAAAAACTGTTTTTT.

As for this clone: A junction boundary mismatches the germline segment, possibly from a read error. CDR3 nucleotides: TGTGCCAGCAGCCTGGGACTAGCGGGCGATTTAGGCATTTTT. Amino acid sequence: CASSLGLAGDLGIF. The chain employs TRBV7-2 and TRBJ2-3, with 12 bases identical to TRBD2. The germline gives CDR1 SGHTA, CDR2 FQGNSA. The CDR3 has 14 amino acids. Variable domain in full (rest from reference TRBV7-2 and TRBJ2-3): GAGVSQSPSNKVTEKGKDVELRCDPISGHTALYWYRQSLGQGLEFLIYFQGNSAPDKSGLPSDRFSAERTGGSVSTLTIQRTQQEDSAVYLCASSLGLAGDLGIFGPGTRLTVL.

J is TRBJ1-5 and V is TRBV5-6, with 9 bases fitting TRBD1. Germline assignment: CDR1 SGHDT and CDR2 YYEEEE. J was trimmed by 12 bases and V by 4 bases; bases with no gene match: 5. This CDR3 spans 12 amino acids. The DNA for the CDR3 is TGTGCCAGCAGCAGGACAGGGGTATTCCAGCATTTT. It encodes CASSRTGVFQHF.

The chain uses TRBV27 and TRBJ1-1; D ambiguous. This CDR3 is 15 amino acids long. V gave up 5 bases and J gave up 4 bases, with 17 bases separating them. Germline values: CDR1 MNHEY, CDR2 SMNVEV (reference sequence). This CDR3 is CASSPYGSAATEAFF. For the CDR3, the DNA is TGTGCCAGCAGTCCCTACGGGTCGGCGGCCACTGAAGCTTTCTTT.

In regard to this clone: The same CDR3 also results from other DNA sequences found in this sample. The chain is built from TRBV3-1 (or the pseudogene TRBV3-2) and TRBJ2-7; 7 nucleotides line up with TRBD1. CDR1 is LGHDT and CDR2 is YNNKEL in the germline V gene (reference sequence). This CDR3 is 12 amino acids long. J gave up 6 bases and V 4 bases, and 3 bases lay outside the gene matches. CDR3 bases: TGTGCCAGCAGCCGACAGGGCGGCGAGCAGTACTTC. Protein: CASSRQGGEQYF.